The sequence of this TCR beta chain was determined in a study of Graves' ophthalmopathy and Graves' hyperthyroidism. Amplification targeted the TCR beta CDR3 regions, with RNA transcripts as the source material. The library came from an HTBI-primed first-round RT-PCR and a second-round multiplex PCR. TCRdb reanalysed the multiplex PCR reads using MiXCR and keeps one entry per CDR3 protein. The data show 200,000 to 250,000 distinct CDR3 sequences, under 25% seen once. There are a few counts of this clonotype. J was trimmed by 5 bases and V by 10 bases; bases with no gene match: 13. The CDR3 extends over 15 amino acids. The V gene's germline CDR1 is MDHEN and CDR2 SYDVKM.

Material for sequencing was peripheral blood. This receptor was taken from a woman between 45 and 65 years old with Graves' ophthalmopathy. The V and J genes are TRBV28 and TRBJ1-2; 10 bases line up with TRBD1. CDR3 residues: CATTPQRDRGYGYTF. The CDR3 DNA reads TGTGCCACTACCCCTCAAAGGGACAGGGGATATGGCTACACCTTC.